The 26 T cell receptor beta chains reported below all come from one sample, sequenced in a study of blood T cell repertoires in COVID-19 (dated by TCRdb to 2020 to 2021). Library prep was done by the immunoSEQ multiplex PCR assay. As stored in TCRdb, this immuneACCESS dataset retains in-frame rearrangements with V and J assigned. A fraction of the clones does not appear; measured against another copy, unresolved V genes explain less than half of the discrepancy, and the remainder lacks a known reason. Here the sample has about 24,000 clones; around 86% occur a single time. Of the sample, 7.5% to 9% is held by the ten largest clones. Sequencing was performed on peripheral blood. The receptors were gathered from a human donor in a cohort sampled during active COVID-19.

The chain couples TRBV9 to TRBJ2-1; D possibly corresponds to TRBD2 (5 bases). Per the germline V gene, CDR1 is SGDLS and CDR2 is YYNGEE. V lost 3 bases and J lost 0, with 13 bases in between. The CDR3 extends over 16 amino acids. CDR3 nucleotides: TGTGCCAGCAGCGGCCCCGGGGAGAGCTCCTACAATGAGCAGTTCTTC. Protein sequence: CASSGPGESSYNEQFF.

The CDR3 spells CASSLATSGLQYF. CDR3 nucleotide sequence: TGTGCCAGCAGTCTCGCAACTAGCGGTCTCCAGTACTTC. The rearrangement links TRBV12-3 or TRBV12-4 to TRBJ2-5; 8 nucleotides align to TRBD2. The ends lost 5 bases at V and 10 bases at J; junction bases unmatched: 9. CDR3 size: 13 residues.

This sequence joins TRBV4-3 and TRBJ2-3, with 11 bases identical to TRBD2. The CDR3 covers 20 residues. Germline values: CDR1 LGHNA, CDR2 YSLEER. V lost 0 bases to trimming and J lost 0 bases; unmatched junction nucleotides: 11. In DNA, the CDR3 is TGCGCCAGCAGCCAAGACCTTATAGCGGGGGGGCGAACTAGCACAGATACGCAGTATTTT. Its translation is CASSQDLIAGGRTSTDTQYF.

The chain carries TRBV6-2 or TRBV6-3 and TRBJ2-7; D is unresolved. The V gene lost 2 bases and the J gene lost 3 bases, with 8 bases spanning the gap. From germline, CDR1 is MNHEY and CDR2 SVGEGT. The CDR3 runs 13 residues. CDR3: CASSYQDLYEQYF. The CDR3 DNA reads TGTGCCAGCAGTTACCAGGATCTCTACGAGCAGTACTTC.

The chain has TRBV6-1 and TRBJ2-2; 12 bases align to TRBD2. Losses at the gene ends were 2 bases for V and 6 bases for J; bases not matched to a gene: 1. The CDR3 runs to 15 residues. CDR1 and CDR2 (germline): MNHNS, SASEGT. The CDR3 sequence: CASSELAGGPGELFF. The DNA for the CDR3 is TGTGCCAGCAGTGAACTAGCGGGAGGGCCCGGGGAGCTGTTTTTT.

In its sample, this clone ranks as medium-sized. The chain's CDR3 is CASSIPGGPYEQYF. As DNA, the CDR3 is TGTGCCAGTAGTATCCCGGGGGGACCCTACGAGCAGTACTTC. This rearrangement joins TRBV19 to TRBJ2-7, with 7 nucleotides matching TRBD2. CDR3 length: 14 amino acids. Germline V CDR1 and CDR2: LNHDA, SQIVND (reference sequence). V shed 3 bases and J 2 bases; nucleotides not matched to a gene: 4.

This rearrangement joins TRBV6-5 to TRBJ1-5; D call uncertain. Germline V CDR1 and CDR2: MNHEY, SVGAGI. Trimming took 4 bases from V and 4 from J, leaving 11 bases between them. The CDR3 extends over 14 amino acids. CDR3 bases: TGTGCCAGCAGTTCGGGAAGGCTTAATCAGCCCCAGCATTTT. It specifies CASSSGRLNQPQHF.

V usage is TRBV7-9 and J usage is TRBJ2-7, with TRBD1 identical over 8 bases. In germline, CDR1 is SEHNR, CDR2 FQNEAQ (reference sequence). This CDR3 has 11 amino acids. The CDR3 spells CAGQGRHEQYF. The CDR3 DNA sequence: TGTGCTGGACAGGGTCGTCACGAGCAGTACTTC.

The sample holds a few counts of this clone. This chain uses TRBV7-6 with TRBJ1-5; tentatively, D is TRBD1 (5 bases). Germline CDR1 SGHVS, CDR2 FNYEAQ. The ends were cut back, 0 bases at V and 7 bases at J, with 13 bases in the middle. The length of the CDR3 is 15 residues. The CDR3 sequence is CASSLAGGYGQPQHF. CDR3 DNA sequence: TGTGCCAGCAGCTTAGCGGGGGGATATGGGCAGCCCCAGCATTTT.

Written as DNA, the CDR3 is TGTGCCAGCAGCCTATCGAACACCGGGGAGCTGTTTTTT. Translation gives CASSLSNTGELFF. V gene TRBV9 combines with J gene TRBJ2-2; no definite D call. Germline V CDR1 and CDR2: SGDLS, YYNGEE. The V end was cut by 4 bases, the J end by 0 bases, with 4 bases between. The CDR3 consists of 13 residues.

J is TRBJ1-1 and V is TRBV24-1; D uncertain. V shed 1 base and J shed 11 bases, with 13 bases lying between them. Germline loops: CDR1 KGHDR, CDR2 SFDVKD. CDR3 size: 13 residues. CDR3 in amino acids: CATSDLTGRDAFF. CDR3 nucleotide sequence: TGTGCCACCAGTGATTTAACCGGGAGGGATGCTTTCTTT.

This clone was seen once. CDR3 sequence: CASSLWGQGGEKLFF. The CDR3 region has the DNA TGTGCCAGCAGTTTATGGGGGCAGGGAGGTGAAAAACTGTTTTTT. The rearrangement links TRBV28 to TRBJ1-4, with D possibly being TRBD1 (5 bases). The ends were cut back, 0 bases at V and 7 bases at J, with 12 bases in the middle. The germline CDR1 and CDR2 sequences are MDHEN and SYDVKM. The CDR3 is made up of 15 amino acids. The full variable domain, rest sourced from reference TRBV28 and TRBJ1-4, is DVKVTQSSRYLVKRTGEKVFLECVQDMDHENMFWYRQDPGLGLRLIYFSYDVKMKEKGDIPEGYSVSREKKERFSLILESASTNQTSMYLCASSLWGQGGEKLFFGSGTQLSVL.

The V gene is TRBV6-4, the J gene TRBJ1-5; D remains unclear. This CDR3 region has 13 residues. Germline V gene sequence: CDR1 MRHNA, CDR2 SNTAGT. The germline V and J ends were trimmed by 4 bases and 7 bases, with 11 bases remaining between them. CDR3 DNA sequence: TGTGCCAGCAGTGGAGGTTTCGGGCAGCCCCAGCATTTT. Its protein product is CASSGGFGQPQHF.

This chain joins TRBV18 and TRBJ2-7; 11 bases are shared with TRBD1. CDR1 is KGHSH and CDR2 is LQKENI in the germline V gene. Losses at the gene ends were 0 bases for V and 7 bases for J; bases not matched to a gene: 5. The CDR3 has 15 residues. CDR3 nucleotides: TGTGCCAGCTCACCACCCGGGACAGGGGGTCGAGAGCAGTACTTC. This codes for CASSPPGTGGREQYF. Full variable domain (rest looked up from reference TRBV18 and TRBJ2-7): NAGVMQNPRHLVRRRGQEARLRCSPMKGHSHVYWYRQLPEEGLKFMVYLQKENIIDESGMPKERFSAEFPKEGPSILRIQQVVRGDSAAYFCASSPPGTGGREQYFGPGTRLTVT.

V gene TRBV7-2 combines with J gene TRBJ1-1; 8 positions agree with TRBD1. CDR1 is SGHTA, CDR2 FQGNSA, per germline. V dropped 1 base and J dropped 0; count of bases not matched to a gene: 10. There are 18 residues in the CDR3. The DNA for the CDR3 is TGTGCCAGCAGCTTAGTGGGAGACAGGGGAGTTATGAACACTGAAGCTTTCTTT. This encodes CASSLVGDRGVMNTEAFF.

This clone appeared a single time. The CDR3 loop is CAASPGLAGGASTDTQYF. The CDR3 DNA follows: TGTGCCGCCAGTCCGGGACTAGCGGGGGGTGCTAGCACAGATACGCAGTATTTT. The chain is built from TRBV4-2 and TRBJ2-3; 15 bases are shared with TRBD2. The CDR3 covers 18 residues. V was clipped by 11 bases and J by 0 bases; unmatched bases: 12. Germline CDR1 LGHNA, CDR2 YNFKEQ.

The chain couples TRBV5-1 to TRBJ2-2, with D hard to call. V was shortened by 3 bases and J by 4 bases, with 7 bases between the two germline ends. Germline V lookup: CDR1 SGHRS, CDR2 YFSETQ. The CDR3 is 13 residues long. The CDR3 region is CASSSQLTGELFF. The CDR3 nucleotides read TGCGCCAGCAGCTCCCAACTCACCGGGGAGCTGTTTTTT.

The rearrangement uses TRBV4-3 and TRBJ1-5; unclear D gene. The CDR3 has 13 amino acids. With 0 bases removed from V and 6 bases from J, the gap between germline ends came to 6 bases. CDR1 and CDR2 from the germline V gene are LGHNA and YSLEER. CDR3 bases: TGCGCCAGCAGCCAAGAGACTGGTCAGCCCCAGCATTTT. Translated, it gives CASSQETGQPQHF.

The genes are TRBV4-2 and TRBJ2-5; D may be TRBD1 (6 bases). The V gene lost 1 base and the J gene lost 3 bases, with 12 bases spanning the gap. From germline, CDR1 is LGHNA and CDR2 YNFKEQ. This CDR3 has 15 residues. The CDR3: CASSQVLRGKETQYF. The CDR3 coding sequence is TGTGCCAGCAGCCAAGTACTCAGGGGAAAAGAGACCCAGTACTTC.

Details on this clone: The germline gene is not matched at one end of the junction; a read error may be the cause. This chain joins TRBV5-4 and TRBJ2-1; the D gene is possibly TRBD1 (6 bases). Germline CDR1 is SGHNT and CDR2 is YYREEE (reference sequence). This CDR3 is 11 amino acids long. The CDR3 reads CASSLNRVQVF. The CDR3 DNA reads as TGTGCCAGCAGCCTAAACAGGGTGCAGGTCTTC.

This clone was detected only once. The chain joins TRBV3-1 (or the pseudogene TRBV3-2) to TRBJ2-1; the D gene is possibly TRBD2 (5 bases). V was trimmed by 6 bases and J by 7 bases, leaving 16 bases between them. The germline V gene encodes CDR1 LGHDT and CDR2 YNNKEL (reference sequence). The CDR3 spans 14 residues. The CDR3 is CASRPSFGLNEQFF. CDR3 coding DNA: TGTGCCAGCAGACCTAGCTTCGGTTTAAATGAGCAGTTCTTC.

The genes are TRBV18 and TRBJ1-1; tentative D call: TRBD1 (6 bases). The length of the CDR3 is 14 residues. With 3 bases removed from V and 2 bases from J, the gap between germline ends came to 10 bases. Germline V gives CDR1 KGHSH, CDR2 LQKENI. The CDR3 DNA sequence: TGTGCCAGCTCACCCAACAGGGATAACACTGAAGCTTTCTTT. As protein: CASSPNRDNTEAFF.

The V call is TRBV12-3 or TRBV12-4, the J call TRBJ2-7, with D hard to call. The CDR3 covers 11 residues. The V gene lost 4 bases and the J gene lost 3 bases, with 4 bases spanning the gap. Here the CDR3 reads CASSSGYEQYF. The CDR3, as DNA: TGTGCCAGCAGTTCAGGCTACGAGCAGTACTTC.

This chain uses TRBV24-1 with TRBJ1-6, with D uncertain. The CDR3 loop spans 16 amino acids. In germline, CDR1 is KGHDR, CDR2 SFDVKD. The V end lost 7 bases, the J end lost 9 bases, and 21 bases lay between the germline ends. The CDR3 nucleotides are TGTGCCACCAGCAGCCTATCGGAGGGAAGGGCTTCACCCCTCCACTTT. This sequence encodes CATSSLSEGRASPLHF.

This clone was picked up a small number of times. J is TRBJ2-7 and V is TRBV10-2; 12 nucleotides align to TRBD2. The CDR3 has 15 amino acids. Germline CDR1 reads WSHSY; CDR2 reads SAAADI. V shed 3 bases and J 7 bases; nucleotides not matched to a gene: 7. The chain's CDR3 is CASSDLAGGPGEQYF. CDR3 bases: TGCGCCAGCAGTGATCTAGCGGGAGGGCCGGGGGAGCAGTACTTC.

By frequency in the sample, this clone is medium-sized (0.01 to 0.1%). The chain carries TRBV6-2 or TRBV6-3 and TRBJ2-3; 10 bases are a match to TRBD2. This CDR3 contains 16 residues. After removal of 5 bases from V and 3 bases from J, the junction contained 8 bases not matched to a gene. Germline V lookup: CDR1 MNHEY, CDR2 SVGEGT. Written as DNA, the CDR3 is TGTGCCAGCAGTCCCATGGGACTAGCGAGAACAGATACGCAGTATTTT. Protein product: CASSPMGLARTDTQYF.